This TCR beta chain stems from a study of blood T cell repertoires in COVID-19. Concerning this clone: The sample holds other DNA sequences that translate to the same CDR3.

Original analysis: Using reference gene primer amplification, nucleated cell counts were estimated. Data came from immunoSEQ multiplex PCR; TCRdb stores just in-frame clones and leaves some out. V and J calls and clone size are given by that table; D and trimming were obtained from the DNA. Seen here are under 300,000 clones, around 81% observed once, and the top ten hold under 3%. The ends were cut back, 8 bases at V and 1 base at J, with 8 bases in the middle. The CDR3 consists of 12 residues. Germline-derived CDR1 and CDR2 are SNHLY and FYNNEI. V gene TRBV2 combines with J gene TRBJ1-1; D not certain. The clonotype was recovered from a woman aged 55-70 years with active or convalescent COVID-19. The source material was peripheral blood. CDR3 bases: TGTGCCAGCGGACGGGGGAACACTGAAGCTTTCTTT. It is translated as CASGRGNTEAFF. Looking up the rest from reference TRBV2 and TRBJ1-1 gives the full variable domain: EPEVTQTPSHQVTQMGQEVILRCVPISNHLYFYWYRQILGQKVEFLVSFYNNEISEKSEIFDDQFSVERPDGSNFTLKIRSTKLEDSAMYFCASGRGNTEAFFGQGTRLTVV.